This T cell receptor (beta chain) was profiled in a study of OX40 agonist ivuxolimab in advanced cancers. Study-wide background: Ivuxolimab doses were 0.01, 0.1, 0.3, 1.5, 3 or 10 mg/kg every 2 weeks. Findings and caveats of the study: Partly responding patients at 0.1-3.0 mg/kg showed some of the smallest clonal expansion. Some nonresponders likewise displayed low normalized T-cell clonal expansion. On average, CD8+ T cells showed a greater number of expanded clones than CD4+.

Sequencing used immunoSEQ multiplex PCR; TCRdb keeps in-frame clones, though not all of them. The data show some 86,000 clones, roughly 88% seen once. Worth noting for this clone: Its antigen is unknown.

Looked up from germline, CDR1 is SNHLY and CDR2 is FYNNEI. The V end was cut by 2 bases, the J end by 4 bases, with 8 bases between. CDR3 length: 14 amino acids. The starting material was CD4+ or CD8+ T cells sorted from blood, obtained in a trial of the OX40 agonist ivuxolimab. This rearrangement joins TRBV2 to TRBJ1-4, with TRBD1 as a possible D gene (5 bases). This receptor was obtained from an adult with an advanced solid tumor such as melanoma, head and neck, liver or kidney cancer. CDR3 DNA sequence: TGTGCCAGCAGTGAATGGGACGGTAATGAAAAACTGTTTTTT. Amino acids: CASSEWDGNEKLFF.